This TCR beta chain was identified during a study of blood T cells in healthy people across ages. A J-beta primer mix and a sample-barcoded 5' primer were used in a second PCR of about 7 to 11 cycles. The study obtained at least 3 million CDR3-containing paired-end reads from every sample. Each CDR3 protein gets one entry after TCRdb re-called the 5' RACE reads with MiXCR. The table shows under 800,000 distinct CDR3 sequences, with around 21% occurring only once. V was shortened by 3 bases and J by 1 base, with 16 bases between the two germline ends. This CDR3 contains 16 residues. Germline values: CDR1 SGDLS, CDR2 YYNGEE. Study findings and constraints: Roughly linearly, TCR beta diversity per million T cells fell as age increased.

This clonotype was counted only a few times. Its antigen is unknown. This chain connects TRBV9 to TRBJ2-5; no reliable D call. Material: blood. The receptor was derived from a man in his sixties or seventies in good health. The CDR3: CASSGQPGAFQETQYF. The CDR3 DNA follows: TGTGCCAGCAGCGGCCAACCGGGTGCGTTCCAAGAGACCCAGTACTTC. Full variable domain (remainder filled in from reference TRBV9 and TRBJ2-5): DSGVTQTPKHLITATGQRVTLRCSPRSGDLSVYWYQQSLDQGLQFLIQYYNGEERAKGNILERFSAQQFPDLHSELNLSSLELGDSALYFCASSGQPGAFQETQYFGPGTRLLVL.